This T cell receptor (beta chain) was sequenced for a study of CD8 T cells in Susac syndrome. Deletions cut 2 bases from V and 4 bases from J, with 9 bases between. The CDR3 is 14 amino acids. CDR1 is MGHRA and CDR2 is YSYEKL in the germline V gene. In this sample, this clonotype turned up once. Negative isolation yielded CD4+ and CD8+ T cells, and FACS enriched TEMRA cells. An input of roughly 0.45 to 1 ug of RNA was subjected to reverse transcription using random hexamers. The immunoSEQ assay covered 54 Vbeta and 13 Jbeta segments for CDR3. TCRdb ran MiXCR on the immunoSEQ multiplex PCR reads and lists one entry per CDR3 protein. The table records approximately 190,000 distinct CDR3 sequences, nearly 95% of them present only once.

The source material was CD4+ T cells from PBMCs. The clonotype comes from a human donor with multiple sclerosis. The chain employs TRBV4-1 and TRBJ1-3, with D possibly matching TRBD1 (6 bases). The CDR3 bases are TGCGCCAGCAGCCAAACAGGGTTCGGAAACACCATATATTTT. Amino acid sequence: CASSQTGFGNTIYF.